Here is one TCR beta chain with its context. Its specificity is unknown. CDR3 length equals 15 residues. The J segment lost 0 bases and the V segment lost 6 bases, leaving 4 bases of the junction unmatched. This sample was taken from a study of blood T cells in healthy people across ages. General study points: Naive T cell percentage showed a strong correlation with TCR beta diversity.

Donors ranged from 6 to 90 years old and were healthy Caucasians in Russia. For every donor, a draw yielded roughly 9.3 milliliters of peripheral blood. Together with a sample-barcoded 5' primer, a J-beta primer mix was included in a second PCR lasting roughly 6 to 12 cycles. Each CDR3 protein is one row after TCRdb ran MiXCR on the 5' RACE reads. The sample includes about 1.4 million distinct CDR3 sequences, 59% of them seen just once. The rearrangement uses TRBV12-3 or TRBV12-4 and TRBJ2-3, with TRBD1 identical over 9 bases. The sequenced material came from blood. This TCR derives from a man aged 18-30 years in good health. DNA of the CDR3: TGTGCCAGCAGATCAGACAGGGGGAGCACAGATACGCAGTATTTT. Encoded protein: CASRSDRGSTDTQYF.